These 3 T cell receptor beta chains share one sample of origin, sequenced in a study of post-analysis software for immune sequencing data. No antigens are known for them. Study conclusions and caveats: The study found TRBV5-6, TRBV5-1 and TRBV20-1 among five or six TRBV segments more frequent in patients than controls.

cDNA libraries of TCR beta carried unique molecular identifiers. Each CDR3 protein is one row after TCRdb ran MiXCR on the PCR reads. The table shows 550,000 to 700,000 distinct CDR3 sequences, with around 44% occurring only once. Sequences were obtained from blood. The source is a girl between 5 and 17 years old with multiple sclerosis.

This clonotype was counted a few times. V usage is TRBV12-3 or TRBV12-4 and J usage is TRBJ2-3; 7 positions match TRBD1. The CDR3 spans 16 residues. V lost 5 bases and J lost 4; bases outside the gene matches: 12. CDR3 residues: CASSPPDRRTADTQYF. For the CDR3, the DNA is TGTGCCAGCAGTCCACCGGACAGGAGGACGGCAGATACGCAGTATTTT.

This sequence joins TRBV5-8 and TRBJ2-1; possible D gene TRBD1, 6 bases. The CDR3 is made up of 15 amino acids. Germline lookup yields CDR1 SGHTS and CDR2 YDEGEE. The V and J ends lost 1 base and 6 bases respectively, with 14 bases between them. CDR3 DNA: TGTGCCAGCAGCTTGCGGGACATAGCCCTCAATGAGCAGTTCTTC. Translating gives CASSLRDIALNEQFF.

The chain links TRBV7-2 to TRBJ2-5; perhaps TRBD1 as D (6 bases). V dropped 4 bases and J dropped 2 bases, with 14 bases sitting between them. CDR3 length equals 15 residues. Germline values: CDR1 SGHTA, CDR2 FQGNSA. CDR3 amino acids: CASSYLRGPQETQYF. The CDR3 region has the DNA TGTGCCAGCAGCTACCTCAGGGGACCGCAAGAGACCCAGTACTTC. Complete variable domain (other parts from reference TRBV7-2 and TRBJ2-5): GAGVSQSPSNKVTEKGKDVELRCDPISGHTALYWYRQSLGQGLEFLIYFQGNSAPDKSGLPSDRFSAERTGGSVSTLTIQRTQQEDSAVYLCASSYLRGPQETQYFGPGTRLLVL.